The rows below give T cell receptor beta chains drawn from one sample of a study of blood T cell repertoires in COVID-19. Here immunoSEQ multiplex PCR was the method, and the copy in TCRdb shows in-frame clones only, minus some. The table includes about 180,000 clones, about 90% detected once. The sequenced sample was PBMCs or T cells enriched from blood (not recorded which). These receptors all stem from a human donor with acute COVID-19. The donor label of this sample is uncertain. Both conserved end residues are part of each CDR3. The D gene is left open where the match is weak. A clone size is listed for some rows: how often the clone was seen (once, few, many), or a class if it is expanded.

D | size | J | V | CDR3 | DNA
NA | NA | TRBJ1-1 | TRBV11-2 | CASSLARTTSRTEAFF | TGTGCCAGCAGCTTAGCGAGGACAACCTCGCGCACTGAAGCTTTCTTT
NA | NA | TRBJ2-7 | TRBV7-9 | CASSLNLGDAEQYF | TGTGCCAGCAGCTTAAACTTAGGGGATGCCGAGCAGTACTTC
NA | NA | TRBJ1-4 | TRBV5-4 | CASSLAGVNEKLFF | TGTGCCAGCAGCTTGGCCGGGGTTAATGAAAAACTGTTTTTT
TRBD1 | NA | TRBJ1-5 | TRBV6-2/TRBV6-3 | CASSYLQGAGGYSNQPQHF | TGTGCCAGCAGTTACCTACAGGGGGCAGGGGGATATAGCAATCAGCCCCAGCATTTT
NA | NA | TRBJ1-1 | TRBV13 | CASSFRGNTEAFF | TGTGCCAGCAGCTTCAGGGGGAACACTGAAGCTTTCTTT
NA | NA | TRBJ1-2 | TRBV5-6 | CASRPIGGNYGYTF | TGTGCCAGCAGGCCTATCGGGGGTAACTATGGCTACACCTTC
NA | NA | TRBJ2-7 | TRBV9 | CASSAHPSEFYEQYF | TGTGCCAGCAGCGCCCACCCCAGCGAGTTCTACGAGCAGTACTTC
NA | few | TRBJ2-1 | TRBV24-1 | CATSEYPNEQFF | TGTGCCACCAGCGAGTACCCCAATGAGCAGTTCTTC
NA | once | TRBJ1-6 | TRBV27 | CASRGWQGSSYNSPLHF | TGTGCCAGCAGAGGCTGGCAGGGGTCCTCCTATAATTCACCCCTCCACTTT
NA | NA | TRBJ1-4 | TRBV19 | CASSIPRRGAGKLFF | TGTGCCAGTAGTATTCCTCGCAGGGGTGCCGGAAAACTGTTTTTT
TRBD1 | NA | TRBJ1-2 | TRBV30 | CATSGTVHSNYGYTF | TGTGCCACCTCCGGGACAGTCCACTCTAACTATGGCTACACCTTC
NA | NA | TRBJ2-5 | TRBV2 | CASSEAHGVLLETQYF | TGTGCCAGCAGTGAAGCGCACGGGGTTCTATTAGAGACCCAGTACTTC
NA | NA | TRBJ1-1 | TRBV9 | CASSVEAGAYAGTEAFF | TGTGCCAGCAGCGTAGAGGCAGGGGCCTACGCCGGCACTGAAGCTTTCTTT
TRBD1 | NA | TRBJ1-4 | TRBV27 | CASGGQLNEKLFF | TGTGCCAGCGGGGGACAGCTTAATGAAAAACTGTTTTTT
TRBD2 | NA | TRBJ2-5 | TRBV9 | CASSPLGLAVVQETQYF | TGTGCCAGCAGCCCATTGGGACTAGCAGTTGTCCAAGAGACCCAGTACTTC
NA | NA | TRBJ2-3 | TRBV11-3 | CASSFSGSTDTQYF | TGTGCCAGCAGCTTCTCGGGGAGCACAGATACGCAGTATTTT
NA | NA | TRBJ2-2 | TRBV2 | CASNRDGGELFF | TGTGCCAGCAATCGGGATGGCGGGGAGCTGTTTTTT
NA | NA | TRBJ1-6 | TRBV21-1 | CASSKRGGDSYNSPLHF | TGTGCCAGCAGCAAAAGGGGGGGAGACTCCTATAATTCACCCCTCCACTTT
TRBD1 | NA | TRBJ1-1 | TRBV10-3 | CAIRGDRAGNTEAFF | TGTGCCATCAGGGGGGACAGGGCCGGGAACACTGAAGCTTTCTTT
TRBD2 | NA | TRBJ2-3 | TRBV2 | CASSNGTSGVFVTDTQYF | TGTGCCAGCAGCAACGGGACTAGCGGGGTCTTTGTCACAGATACGCAGTATTTT
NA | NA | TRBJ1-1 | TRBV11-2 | CASSLTGGSTEAFF | TGTGCCAGCAGCTTAACCGGGGGGTCGACTGAAGCTTTCTTT
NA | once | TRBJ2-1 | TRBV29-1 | CSVAPSLPSREQFF | TGCAGCGTTGCTCCGTCACTCCCCTCGAGGGAGCAGTTCTTC
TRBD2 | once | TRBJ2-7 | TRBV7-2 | CASRGGRFGSEQYF | TGTGCCAGCAGAGGCGGGAGGTTCGGATCCGAGCAGTACTTC
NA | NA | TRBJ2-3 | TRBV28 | CASSFPSTDTQYF | TGTGCCAGCAGTTTCCCTTCCACAGATACGCAGTATTTT
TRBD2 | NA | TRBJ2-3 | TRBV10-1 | CASRKAQRGGRRTDTQYF | TGCGCCAGCAGAAAGGCCCAGCGGGGGGGTCGTAGGACAGATACGCAGTATTTT
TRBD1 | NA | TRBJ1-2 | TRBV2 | CASSEDGRGYGYTF | TGTGCCAGCAGTGAAGACGGCAGGGGGTATGGCTACACCTTC
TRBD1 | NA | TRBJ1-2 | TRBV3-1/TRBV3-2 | CASSQTSAGRQGAISYGYTF | TGTGCCAGCAGCCAAACATCCGCCGGGCGACAGGGGGCCATCTCCTATGGCTACACCTTC
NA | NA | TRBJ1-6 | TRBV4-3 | CASSQDDSPLHF | TGCGCCAGCAGCCAAGACGATTCACCCCTCCACTTT
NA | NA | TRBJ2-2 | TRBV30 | CACAWRHYTGELFF | TGTGCCTGCGCGTGGCGACACTACACCGGGGAGCTGTTTTTT
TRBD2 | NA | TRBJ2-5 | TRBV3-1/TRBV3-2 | CASSQGVWRGDPYQETQYF | TGTGCCAGCAGCCAAGGTGTCTGGCGGGGGGACCCGTACCAAGAGACCCAGTACTTC
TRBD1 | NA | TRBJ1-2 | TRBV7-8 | CASSPRTGNYGYTF | TGTGCCAGCAGCCCTCGGACAGGGAACTATGGCTACACCTTC
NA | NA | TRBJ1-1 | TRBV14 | CASSHTKNTEAFF | TGTGCCAGCAGCCATACTAAGAACACTGAAGCTTTCTTT
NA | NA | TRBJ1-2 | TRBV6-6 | CASTPGSGYTF | TGTGCCAGCACCCCAGGGTCCGGCTACACCTTC
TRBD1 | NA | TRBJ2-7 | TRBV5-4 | CASSSKKGSGTGKGEQYF | TGTGCCAGCAGCTCTAAGAAAGGATCCGGGACAGGGAAGGGGGAGCAGTACTTC
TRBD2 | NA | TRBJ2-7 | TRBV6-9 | CASSYGGVLYEQYF | TGTGCCAGCAGTTACGGGGGGGTCTTATACGAGCAGTACTTC
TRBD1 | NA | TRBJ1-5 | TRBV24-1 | CATSDSRGHQPQHF | TGTGCCACCAGTGATTCCAGGGGGCATCAGCCCCAGCATTTT
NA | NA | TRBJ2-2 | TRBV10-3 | CAISESTDRRGPWTGELFF | TGTGCCATCAGTGAGTCTACCGATCGCCGCGGGCCGTGGACCGGGGAGCTGTTTTTT
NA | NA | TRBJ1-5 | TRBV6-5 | CASSPSSVQPQHF | TGTGCCAGCAGTCCAAGTAGCGTTCAGCCCCAGCATTTT
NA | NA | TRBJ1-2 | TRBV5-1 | CASSFGSEELTF | TGCGCCAGCAGTTTCGGGTCGGAGGAGTTGACCTTC
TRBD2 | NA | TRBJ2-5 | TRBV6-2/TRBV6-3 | CASSYERGASTGPYQETQYF | TGTGCCAGCAGTTACGAGCGGGGGGCCAGTACCGGTCCCTACCAAGAGACCCAGTACTTC
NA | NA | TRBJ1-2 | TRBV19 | CASSIGGFYGYTF | TGTGCCAGTAGTATCGGCGGTTTCTATGGCTACACCTTC
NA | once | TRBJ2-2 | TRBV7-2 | CASSLAQTAGELFF | TGTGCCAGCAGCTTAGCCCAGACAGCCGGGGAGCTGTTTTTT
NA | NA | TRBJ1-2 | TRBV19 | CASSITGSANYGYTF | TGTGCCAGTAGTATCACAGGATCAGCTAACTATGGCTACACCTTC
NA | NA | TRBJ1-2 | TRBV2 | CATLSRGNYGYTF | TGTGCCACCCTAAGCAGGGGTAACTATGGCTACACCTTC
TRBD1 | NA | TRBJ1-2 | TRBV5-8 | CASSRLRQGYGYTF | TGTGCCAGCAGCCGTCTCCGACAGGGCTATGGCTACACCTTC
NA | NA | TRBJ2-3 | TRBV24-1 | CATSPGKDGTDTQYF | TGTGCCACCAGTCCCGGGAAAGACGGCACAGATACGCAGTATTTT
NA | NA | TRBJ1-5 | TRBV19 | CASSIDRGGTSNQPQHF | TGTGCCAGTAGTATAGATCGGGGAGGGACTAGCAATCAGCCCCAGCATTTT
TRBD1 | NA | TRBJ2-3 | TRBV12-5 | CASGLSGGPDTQYF | TGTGCTAGTGGTTTGTCAGGGGGCCCAGATACGCAGTATTTT
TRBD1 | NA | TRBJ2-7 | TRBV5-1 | CATRQGASYEQYF | TGCGCCACCCGACAGGGGGCTTCCTACGAGCAGTACTTC
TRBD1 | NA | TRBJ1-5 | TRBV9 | CASSASDRGRQPQHF | TGTGCCAGCAGCGCTTCGGACAGGGGGCGTCAGCCCCAGCATTTT
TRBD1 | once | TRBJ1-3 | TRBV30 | CAWAGGTGDSSGNTIYF | TGTGCCTGGGCTGGCGGGACAGGGGATTCATCGGGAAACACCATATATTTT
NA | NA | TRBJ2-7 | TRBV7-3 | CASSATGNLGYEQYF | TGTGCCAGCAGCGCCACCGGGAACCTAGGCTACGAGCAGTACTTC
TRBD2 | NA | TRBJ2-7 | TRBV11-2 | CASSLTSGGLSYEQYF | TGTGCCAGCAGCTTAACTAGCGGGGGTCTCTCCTACGAGCAGTACTTC
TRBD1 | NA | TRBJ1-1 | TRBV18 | CASSPLGGPNTEAFF | TGTGCCAGCTCACCCCTAGGGGGCCCAAACACTGAAGCTTTCTTT
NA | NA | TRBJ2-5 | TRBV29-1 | CSVGGGETQYF | TGCAGCGTGGGGGGAGGAGAGACCCAGTACTTC
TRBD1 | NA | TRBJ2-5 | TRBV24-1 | CATSDSSGTGETQYF | TGTGCCACCAGTGACTCCTCCGGGACAGGGGAGACCCAGTACTTC
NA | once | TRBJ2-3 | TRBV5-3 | CARSDSSLSTDTQYF | TGTGCCAGAAGCGATAGCTCCTTGAGCACAGATACGCAGTATTTT
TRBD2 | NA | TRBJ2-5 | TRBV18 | CASSPTSGGPGKETQYF | TGTGCCAGCTCACCAACTAGCGGGGGGCCGGGGAAAGAGACCCAGTACTTC
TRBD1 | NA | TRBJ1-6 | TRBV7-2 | CASSLDRERALHF | TGTGCCAGCAGCCTGGACAGGGAACGGGCTCTCCACTTT
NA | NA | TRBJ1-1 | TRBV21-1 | CASSKEEGRGMAFF | TGTGCCAGCAGCAAAGAGGAGGGGCGCGGGATGGCTTTCTTT